This T cell receptor beta chain stems from a study of T cells in Graves' hyperthyroidism and ophthalmopathy. Regarding the study as a whole: Within blood appeared most thyroid clonotypes that had expanded above 0.001.

Regarding this clonotype: The antigen remains unidentified.

Amplification targeted TCR beta CDR3 regions from RNA transcripts. Initially, a first-round RT-PCR of the TCR CDR3 employed the HTBI primer set. TCRdb re-called the multiplex PCR reads with MiXCR, one entry per CDR3 protein. The sample records some 370,000 distinct CDR3 sequences, about 18% being singletons. The V gene's germline CDR1 is LGHDT and CDR2 YNNKEL (reference sequence). CDR3 size: 15 residues. With 1 base removed from V and 3 bases from J, the gap between germline ends came to 13 bases. Pregnant or lactating patients were excluded, as were those with uncontrolled infection or other autoimmune disease. Blood sampling occurred at first hyperthyroidism diagnosis, ahead of any ophthalmopathy symptoms.

Sequencing was carried out using blood. The clonotype was recovered from a woman in her 30s with Graves' hyperthyroidism that later progressed to Graves' ophthalmopathy. The chain joins TRBV3-1 to TRBJ2-7, with D tentatively TRBD1 (6 bases). CDR3 sequence: CASSQANRVSYEQYF. CDR3 bases: TGTGCCAGCAGCCAAGCCAACAGGGTCAGCTACGAGCAGTACTTC.